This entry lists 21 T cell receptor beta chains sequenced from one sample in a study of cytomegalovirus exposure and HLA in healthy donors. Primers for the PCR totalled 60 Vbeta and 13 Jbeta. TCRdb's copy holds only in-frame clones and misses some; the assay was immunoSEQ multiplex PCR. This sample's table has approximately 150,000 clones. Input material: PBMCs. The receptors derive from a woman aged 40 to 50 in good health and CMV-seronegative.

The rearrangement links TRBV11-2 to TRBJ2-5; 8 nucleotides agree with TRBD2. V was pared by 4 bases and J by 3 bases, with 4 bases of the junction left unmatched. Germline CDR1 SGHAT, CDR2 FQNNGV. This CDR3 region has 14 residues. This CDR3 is CASSSPGGEETQYF. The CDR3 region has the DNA TGTGCCAGCAGCTCCCCGGGGGGGGAAGAGACCCAGTACTTC. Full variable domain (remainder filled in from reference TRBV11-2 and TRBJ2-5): EAGVAQSPRYKIIEKRQSVAFWCNPISGHATLYWYQQILGQGPKLLIQFQNNGVVDDSQLPKDRFSAERLKGVDSTLKIQPAKLEDSAVYLCASSSPGGEETQYFGPGTRLLVL.

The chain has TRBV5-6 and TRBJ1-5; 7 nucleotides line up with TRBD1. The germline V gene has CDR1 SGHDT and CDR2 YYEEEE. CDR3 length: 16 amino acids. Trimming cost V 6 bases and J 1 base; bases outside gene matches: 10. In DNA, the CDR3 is TGTGCCAGCAACCTCTATGGGACAGCAAGCAATCAGCCCCAGCATTTT. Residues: CASNLYGTASNQPQHF.

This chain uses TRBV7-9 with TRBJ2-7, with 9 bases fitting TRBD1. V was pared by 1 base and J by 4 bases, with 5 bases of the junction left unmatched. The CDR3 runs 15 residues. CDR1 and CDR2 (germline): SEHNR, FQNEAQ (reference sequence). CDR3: CASSLEAGQGYEQYF. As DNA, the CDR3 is TGTGCCAGCAGCTTAGAGGCGGGACAGGGTTACGAGCAGTACTTC.

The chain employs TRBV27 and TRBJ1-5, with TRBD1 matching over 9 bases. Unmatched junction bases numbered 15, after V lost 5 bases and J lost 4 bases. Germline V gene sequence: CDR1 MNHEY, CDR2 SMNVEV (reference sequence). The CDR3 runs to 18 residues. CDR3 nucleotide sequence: TGTGCCAGCAGTCTAACCTACACCGGGACAGGGAGAAATCAGCCCCAGCATTTT. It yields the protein CASSLTYTGTGRNQPQHF.

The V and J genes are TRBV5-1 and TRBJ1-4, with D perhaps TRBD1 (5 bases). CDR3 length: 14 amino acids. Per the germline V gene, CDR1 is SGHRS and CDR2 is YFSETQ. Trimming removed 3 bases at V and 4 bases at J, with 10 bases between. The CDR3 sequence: CASSSGTDNEKLFF. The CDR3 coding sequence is TGCGCCAGCAGCTCCGGGACTGATAATGAAAAACTGTTTTTT.

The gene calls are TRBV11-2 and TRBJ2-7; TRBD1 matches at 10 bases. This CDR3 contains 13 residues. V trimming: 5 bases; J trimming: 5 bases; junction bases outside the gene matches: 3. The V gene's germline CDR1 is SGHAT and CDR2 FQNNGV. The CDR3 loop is CASSRQGADEQYV. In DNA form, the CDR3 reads TGTGCCAGCAGCCGACAGGGGGCTGACGAGCAGTACGTC.

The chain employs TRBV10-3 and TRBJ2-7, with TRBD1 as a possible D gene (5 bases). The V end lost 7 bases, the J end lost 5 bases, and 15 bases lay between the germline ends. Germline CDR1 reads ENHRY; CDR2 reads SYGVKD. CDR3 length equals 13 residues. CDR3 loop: CAINPGPTHEQYV. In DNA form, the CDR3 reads TGTGCCATCAATCCAGGGCCTACCCACGAGCAGTACGTC.

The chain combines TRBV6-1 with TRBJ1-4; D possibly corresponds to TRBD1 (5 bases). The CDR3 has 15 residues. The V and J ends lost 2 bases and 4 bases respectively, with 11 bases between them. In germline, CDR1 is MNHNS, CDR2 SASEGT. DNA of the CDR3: TGTGCCAGCAGTGAAACGGGGAGGGGTAATGAAAAACTGTTTTTT. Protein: CASSETGRGNEKLFF.

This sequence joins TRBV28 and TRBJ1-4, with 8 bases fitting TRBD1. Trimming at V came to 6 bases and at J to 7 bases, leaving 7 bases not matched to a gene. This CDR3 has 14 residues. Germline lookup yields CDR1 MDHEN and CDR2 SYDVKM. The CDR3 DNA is TGTGCCAGCAGCCGCCGGGACAGGCCTGAAAAACTGTTTTTT. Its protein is CASSRRDRPEKLFF.

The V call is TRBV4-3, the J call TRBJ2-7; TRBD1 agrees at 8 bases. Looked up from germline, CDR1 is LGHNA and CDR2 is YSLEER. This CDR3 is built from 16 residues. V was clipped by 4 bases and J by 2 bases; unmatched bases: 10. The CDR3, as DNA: TGCGCCAGCAGCCGCTCGGACAGGGATCCCACCTACGAGCAGTACTTC. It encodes CASSRSDRDPTYEQYF.

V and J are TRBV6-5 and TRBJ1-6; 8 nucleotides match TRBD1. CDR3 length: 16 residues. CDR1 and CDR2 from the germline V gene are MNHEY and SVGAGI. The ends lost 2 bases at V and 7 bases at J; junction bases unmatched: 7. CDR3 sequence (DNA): TGTGCCAGCAGTTACGGGACAGGCACCCCAAATTCACCCCTCCACTTT. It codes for CASSYGTGTPNSPLHF.

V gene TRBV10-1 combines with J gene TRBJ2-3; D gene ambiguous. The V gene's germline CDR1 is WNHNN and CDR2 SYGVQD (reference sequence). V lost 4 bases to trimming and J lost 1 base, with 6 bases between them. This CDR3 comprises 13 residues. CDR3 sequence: CASSGLCTDTQYF. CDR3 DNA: TGCGCCAGCAGTGGACTTTGCACAGATACGCAGTATTTT.

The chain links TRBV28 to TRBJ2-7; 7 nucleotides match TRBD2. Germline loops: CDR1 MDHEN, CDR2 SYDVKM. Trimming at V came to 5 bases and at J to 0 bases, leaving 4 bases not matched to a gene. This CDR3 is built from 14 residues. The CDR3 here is CASSPRTSSYEQYV. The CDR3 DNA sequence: TGTGCCAGCAGTCCCCGGACTAGCTCCTACGAGCAGTACGTC.

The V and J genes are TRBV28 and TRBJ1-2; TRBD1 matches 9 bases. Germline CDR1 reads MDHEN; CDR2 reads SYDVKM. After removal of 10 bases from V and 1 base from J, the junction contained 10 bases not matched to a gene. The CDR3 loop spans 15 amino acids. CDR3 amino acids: CAIGTGSWGNYGYTF. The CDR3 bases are TGTGCCATAGGGACAGGGTCGTGGGGTAACTATGGCTACACCTTC.

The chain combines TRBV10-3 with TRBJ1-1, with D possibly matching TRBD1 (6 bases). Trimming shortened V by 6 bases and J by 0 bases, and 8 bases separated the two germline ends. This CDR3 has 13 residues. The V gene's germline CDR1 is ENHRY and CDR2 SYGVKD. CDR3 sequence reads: CAISDRLNTEAFF. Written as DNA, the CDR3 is TGTGCCATCAGCGACAGGCTGAACACTGAAGCTTTCTTT.

CDR3 region: CASSHIRDRPGAEAFF. The CDR3 DNA sequence: TGCGCCAGCAGCCATATTCGGGACAGGCCCGGGGCTGAAGCTTTCTTT. The rearrangement uses TRBV4-3 and TRBJ1-1; 8 bases are shared with TRBD1. This CDR3 contains 16 residues. The germline CDR1 and CDR2 sequences are LGHNA and YSLEER. V shed 3 bases, J shed 6 bases, and the junction held 12 bases outside the gene matches.

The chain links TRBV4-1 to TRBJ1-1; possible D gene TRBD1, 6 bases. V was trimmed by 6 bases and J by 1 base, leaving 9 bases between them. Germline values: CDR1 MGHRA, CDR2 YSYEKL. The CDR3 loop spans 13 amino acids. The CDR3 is CASRETGNTEAFF. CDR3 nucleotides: TGCGCCAGCAGGGAGACAGGGAACACTGAAGCTTTCTTT.

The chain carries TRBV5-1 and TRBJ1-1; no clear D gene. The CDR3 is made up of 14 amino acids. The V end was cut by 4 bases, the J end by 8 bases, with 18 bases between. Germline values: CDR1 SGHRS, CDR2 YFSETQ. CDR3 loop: CASSLPDGFGEAFF. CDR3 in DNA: TGCGCCAGCAGCCTACCCGACGGGTTTGGGGAAGCTTTCTTT. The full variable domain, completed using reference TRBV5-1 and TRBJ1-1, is KAGVTQTPRYLIKTRGQQVTLSCSPISGHRSVSWYQQTPGQGLQFLFEYFSETQRNKGNFPGRFSGRQFSNSRSEMNVSTLELGDSALYLCASSLPDGFGEAFFGQGTRLTVV.

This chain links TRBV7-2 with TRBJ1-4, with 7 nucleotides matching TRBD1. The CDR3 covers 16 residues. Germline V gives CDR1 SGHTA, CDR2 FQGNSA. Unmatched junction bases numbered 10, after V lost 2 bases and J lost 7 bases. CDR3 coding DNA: TGTGCCAGCAGCTTACTACTCAGGGGGACGGGTGAAAAACTGTTTTTT. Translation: CASSLLLRGTGEKLFF. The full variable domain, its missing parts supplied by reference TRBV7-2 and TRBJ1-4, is GAGVSQSPSNKVTEKGKDVELRCDPISGHTALYWYRQSLGQGLEFLIYFQGNSAPDKSGLPSDRFSAERTGGSVSTLTIQRTQQEDSAVYLCASSLLLRGTGEKLFFGSGTQLSVL.

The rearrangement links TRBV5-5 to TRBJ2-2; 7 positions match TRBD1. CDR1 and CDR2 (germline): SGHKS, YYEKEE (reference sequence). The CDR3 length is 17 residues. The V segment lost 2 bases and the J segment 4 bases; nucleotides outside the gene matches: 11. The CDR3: CASSLEKGAYFTGELFF. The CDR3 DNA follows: TGTGCCAGCAGCTTAGAAAAGGGGGCCTACTTCACCGGGGAGCTGTTTTTT. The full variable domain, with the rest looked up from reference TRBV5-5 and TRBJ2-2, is DAGVTQSPTHLIKTRGQQVTLRCSPISGHKSVSWYQQVLGQGPQFIFQYYEKEERGRGNFPDRFSARQFPNYSSELNVNALLLGDSALYLCASSLEKGAYFTGELFFGEGSRLTVL.

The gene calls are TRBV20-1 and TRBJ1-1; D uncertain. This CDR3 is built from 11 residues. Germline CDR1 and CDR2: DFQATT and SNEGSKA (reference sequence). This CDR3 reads CQQTVNTEAFF. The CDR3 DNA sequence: TGCCAACAAACCGTAAACACTGAAGCTTTCTTT.